This TCR beta chain comes out of a study of patients and donors after allogeneic stem cell transplantation. One entry per CDR3 protein, called by TCRdb with MiXCR from the RT-PCR reads. The sample shows about 960,000 distinct CDR3 sequences, about a sixth of them seen only once. This CDR3 contains 11 residues. V shed 6 bases and J shed 3 bases, with 6 bases lying between them. Germline CDR1 reads MNHEY; CDR2 reads SMNVEV (reference sequence). In its sample, this clonotype was seen a few times. This clonotype was sampled from a human donor who was either an allogeneic HSCT recipient or a stem cell or donor lymphocyte infusion donor (not recorded which). It is not recorded whose cells these are; they may come from a transplant donor. The chain carries TRBV27 and TRBJ2-7, with unresolved D. Material: blood, either unsorted or a sorted T cell fraction (not recorded which). The CDR3 DNA reads TGTGCCAGCAGATGGGGCTACGAGCAGTACTTC. It encodes CASRWGYEQYF.